These T cell receptor beta chains were read from a single sample in a study of cytomegalovirus exposure and HLA in healthy donors. Produced via immunoSEQ multiplex PCR; TCRdb's table is partial and in-frame only. The sample has about 130,000 clones; roughly 88% are singletons. Sequencing was performed on PBMCs. Source of these receptors: a boy younger than 18 in good health and CMV-seronegative. The CDR3 runs from the conserved cysteine through the conserved F or W. D genes are given only for firm matches. Size is stated for part of the rows, as once, few or many counts, or as a class when the clone is expanded.

v_gene,j_gene,abundance,d_gene,CDR3nt,CDR3aa
TRBV5-4,TRBJ2-6,-,-,TGTGCCAGCAGCGATACTTCTGGGGCCAACGTCCTGACTTTC,CASSDTSGANVLTF
TRBV18,TRBJ1-4,-,-,TGTGCCAGCTCCTTGGGGGCCACTAATGAAAAACTGTTTTTT,CASSLGATNEKLFF
TRBV9,TRBJ2-3,-,TRBD2,TGTGCCAGCAGCGAGCCGAAACTAGCGGGAACGGGTACGCAGTATTTT,CASSEPKLAGTGTQYF
TRBV25-1,TRBJ2-3,-,-,TGTGCCAGCAGTGAATACCCGGGGAGTTTCACAGATACGCAGTATTTT,CASSEYPGSFTDTQYF
TRBV4-3,TRBJ1-2,-,-,TGCGCCAGCAGCCAAGAACATGCGACAGGTGCAAACTATGGCTACACCTTC,CASSQEHATGANYGYTF
TRBV7-3,TRBJ2-5,-,TRBD2,TGTGCCAGCAGCTTGACTAGCGGGGACCAAGAGACCCAGTACTTC,CASSLTSGDQETQYF
TRBV30,TRBJ2-1,-,-,TGTGCCTGGAGTGAAGGAGCGGTCTACAATGAGCAGTTCTTC,CAWSEGAVYNEQFF
TRBV6-6,TRBJ1-2,once,-,TGTGCCAGCAGTCCCGCGGGGGGCTATGGCTACACCTTC,CASSPAGGYGYTF
TRBV5-1,TRBJ2-5,-,TRBD1,TGCGCCAGCAGCTTGAGGGGGCAGGGGCAAGAGACCCAGTACTTC,CASSLRGQGQETQYF
TRBV7-8,TRBJ1-5,-,-,TGTGCCAGCAGCCTCCCTTGGGGGCGGAACAATCAGCCCCAGCATTTT,CASSLPWGRNNQPQHF
TRBV2,TRBJ2-5,-,TRBD2,TGTGCCAGCAGGGACACTAGCGGAGGGATTAAGACCCAGTACTTC,CASRDTSGGIKTQYF
TRBV7-9,TRBJ1-6,-,TRBD1,TGTGCCAGCAGCGCTACGGGGGACAGGGGACATAATTCACCCCTCCACTTT,CASSATGDRGHNSPLHF
TRBV19,TRBJ2-7,-,TRBD2,TGTGCCAGTACCCTCGGACTAGCGGGGAACTACGAGCAGTACTTC,CASTLGLAGNYEQYF
TRBV15,TRBJ2-5,-,-,TGTGCCACCAGCAGAGGGAGCGTGGAGCGGCAAGAGACCCAGTACTTC,CATSRGSVERQETQYF
TRBV11-3,TRBJ2-1,-,TRBD2,TGTGCCAGCAGCCCCGGACTAGCTCGGTCCGACAATGAGCAGTTCTTC,CASSPGLARSDNEQFF
TRBV15,TRBJ2-1,-,TRBD2,TGTGCCACCCAGCGGACTAGCGGGGTATACAATGAGCAGTTCTTC,CATQRTSGVYNEQFF
TRBV10-2,TRBJ1-5,-,-,TGCGCCAGCAGTGAGTCGTCGGGTGTAGAAAAAAGCAATCAGCCCCAGCATTTT,CASSESSGVEKSNQPQHF
TRBV6-5,TRBJ2-7,-,-,TGTGCCAGCAGTTACTCTTCAGGGCTCTCCTACGAGCAGTACTTC,CASSYSSGLSYEQYF
TRBV30,TRBJ1-5,once,-,TGTGCCCATTCCCAGGGGCATGGTCAGCCCCAGCATTTT,CAHSQGHGQPQHF
TRBV19,TRBJ2-2,-,-,TGTGCCAGTTATAATTGGAGGGGGCCCGCGAACACCGGGGAGCTGTTTTTT,CASYNWRGPANTGELFF
TRBV5-1,TRBJ1-1,few,-,TGCGCCAGCAGCTTCGGGAACACTGAAGCTTTCTTT,CASSFGNTEAFF
TRBV10-1,TRBJ2-5,-,TRBD1,TGCGCCAGCAGTGTACAGGGGTTTCGAGAGACCCAGTACTTC,CASSVQGFRETQYF
TRBV5-1,TRBJ2-2,few,-,TGCGCCAGCAGCTTTTCCGGGAAGAACACCGGGGAGCTGTTTTTT,CASSFSGKNTGELFF
TRBV7-9,TRBJ1-1,-,-,TGTGCCAGCAGCTTGGACCTCCGGGGAACTGAAGCTTTCTTT,CASSLDLRGTEAFF
TRBV7-6,TRBJ1-1,-,-,TGTGCCAGCAGCAGACCGGGGGGAAGTGAAGCTTTCTTT,CASSRPGGSEAFF
TRBV6-6,TRBJ2-5,once,-,TGTGCCAGCAGTTACTCAACAGGGCCCGAAGAGACCCAGTACTTC,CASSYSTGPEETQYF
TRBV7-2,TRBJ2-5,-,-,TGTGCCAGCAGCTTAGGAAACGACAGACTCACGGAGACCCAGTACTTC,CASSLGNDRLTETQYF
TRBV5-6,TRBJ2-3,once,-,TGTGCCAGCAGCTTGTCAGGTGGAGGAGATACGCAGTATTTT,CASSLSGGGDTQYF
TRBV6-5,TRBJ2-4,-,TRBD2,TGTGCCAGCAGTTCCCTAGCGGGGGGGCGGCAAAACATTCAGTACTTC,CASSSLAGGRQNIQYF
TRBV9,TRBJ1-5,-,TRBD1,TGTGCCAGCAGCCCGCGACAGGGGGTCAATCAGCCCCAGCATTTT,CASSPRQGVNQPQHF
TRBV27,TRBJ1-1,once,-,TGTGCCAGCAGTCCCACCCGCCGGGGAGCTGAAGCTTTCTTT,CASSPTRRGAEAFF
TRBV19,TRBJ2-2,-,-,TGTGCCAGTAGTATCCGGCAGGTTATACCGAACACCGGGGAGCTGTTTTTT,CASSIRQVIPNTGELFF
TRBV13,TRBJ2-1,-,TRBD1,TGTGCCAGCAGCACCGGACAGGGCAATGAGCAGTTCTTC,CASSTGQGNEQFF
TRBV2,TRBJ1-2,-,TRBD1,TGTGCCAGCAGCCTGGGACAGGGACCCTCTAACTATGGCTACACCTTC,CASSLGQGPSNYGYTF
TRBV7-9,TRBJ2-1,-,-,TGTGCCGAAGAGGGTGTCCAATTACGGGATGAGCAGTTCTTC,CAEEGVQLRDEQFF
TRBV6-1,TRBJ2-7,-,-,TGTGCCAGCGGGGCAGGCTCCTACGAGCAGTACTTC,CASGAGSYEQYF
TRBV7-2,TRBJ2-7,-,TRBD1,TGTGCCAGCAGCTTAGGGGACAGGGGCTACGAGCAGTACTTC,CASSLGDRGYEQYF
TRBV7-9,TRBJ1-1,-,-,TGTGCCAGCAGCTTATCCGGTTTAGGCGGGGGTGAAGCTTTCTTT,CASSLSGLGGGEAFF
TRBV10-3,TRBJ1-4,few,-,TGTGCCATCAGCGAAAGGGGTGAAAAACTGTTTTTT,CAISERGEKLFF
TRBV6-5,TRBJ2-5,-,-,TGTGCCAGCAGTTACTCTGGCAGGGTCCCCCAAGAGACCCAGTACTTC,CASSYSGRVPQETQYF
TRBV5-4,TRBJ2-7,once,TRBD2,TGTGCCAGCAGCCCTCCGGGACTATCCTACGAGCAGTACTTC,CASSPPGLSYEQYF
TRBV13,TRBJ2-7,-,TRBD2,TGTGCCAGCAGCTCGGGACTAGCGGGAGACGACGAGCAGTACTTC,CASSSGLAGDDEQYF
TRBV9,TRBJ2-3,-,-,TGTGCCAGCAGCGGCAACAAAATAGATACGCAGTATTTT,CASSGNKIDTQYF
TRBV19,TRBJ2-1,-,-,TGTGCCAGTAGTATAGTGACGGGACTCGATGAGCAGTTCTTC,CASSIVTGLDEQFF
TRBV19,TRBJ2-7,-,TRBD1,TGTGCCAGTAGTATCCCGGGACAGGGAACCTACGAGCAGTACTTC,CASSIPGQGTYEQYF
TRBV7-2,TRBJ1-2,-,TRBD1,TGTGCCAGCAGCTTAGCCGCCAGAGGACAGGGTGGTTATGGCTACACCTTC,CASSLAARGQGGYGYTF
TRBV4-2,TRBJ1-3,-,-,TGTGCCAGCAGCCAAGATGGGGAGGGCTCTGGAAACACCATATATTTT,CASSQDGEGSGNTIYF
TRBV7-2,TRBJ2-7,-,TRBD2,TGTGCCAGCAGCTTACAGGGAGGACTAGCGGGGGGCACCCCCTACGAGCAGTACTTC,CASSLQGGLAGGTPYEQYF
TRBV19,TRBJ1-5,-,-,TGTGCCAGTAGTTCGATTTTCGGGACTGAGGGACCCCAGCATTTT,CASSSIFGTEGPQHF
TRBV28,TRBJ1-2,-,TRBD1,TGTGCCAGCAGTTCCCCGGGACAGGGGACCTATGGCTACACCTTC,CASSSPGQGTYGYTF
TRBV10-1,TRBJ2-3,-,TRBD2,TGCGCCAGCAGTGTGCGGGGGGCTAGCACAGATACGCAGTATTTT,CASSVRGASTDTQYF
TRBV7-6,TRBJ2-7,-,-,TGTGCCAGCAGCTTAGGAGGAGAGGATCTCTACGAGCAGTACTTC,CASSLGGEDLYEQYF